The TCR beta chain under discussion was sequenced for a study of beta chain features in type 1 diabetes. Study-level results: Healthy donors had naive, central memory and Treg TCRB repertoires that appeared less similar than those seen among patients.

Reverse transcribing all isolated RNA meant expressed TCRB transcripts were sequenced. Assay used: immunoSEQ multiplex PCR; TCRdb lists only in-frame clones, some missing. The sample consists of over 150,000 clones, roughly 8% of them appearing once. CDR1 is SGHTA and CDR2 is FQGNSA in the germline V gene. V was pared by 3 bases and J by 3 bases, with 12 bases between. The CDR3 contains 14 residues. As to this clone: What it binds is unknown.

This sequence originates from a man between 18 and 29 years old in good health. Sequencing was performed on central memory CD4+ T cells from blood. The rearrangement joins TRBV7-2 to TRBJ2-7, with D uncertain. CDR3 protein: CASSFMGKGYEQYF. CDR3 sequence (DNA): TGTGCCAGCAGCTTTATGGGCAAAGGCTACGAGCAGTACTTC.